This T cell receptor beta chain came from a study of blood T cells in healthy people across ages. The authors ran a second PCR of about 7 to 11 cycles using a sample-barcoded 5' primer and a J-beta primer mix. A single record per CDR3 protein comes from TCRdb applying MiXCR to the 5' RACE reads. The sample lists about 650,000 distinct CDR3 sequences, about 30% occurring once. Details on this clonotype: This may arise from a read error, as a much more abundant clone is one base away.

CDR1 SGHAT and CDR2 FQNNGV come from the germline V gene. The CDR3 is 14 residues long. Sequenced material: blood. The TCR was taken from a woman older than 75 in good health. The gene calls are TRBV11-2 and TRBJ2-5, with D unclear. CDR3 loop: CASSLDSIIETRYF. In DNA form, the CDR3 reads TGTGCCAGCAGCTTAGATAGCATCATAGAGACCCGGTACTTC.